This is a list of T cell receptor beta chains from one sample in a study of T cells in Graves' hyperthyroidism and ophthalmopathy. TCRdb re-called the multiplex PCR reads through MiXCR, storing one row per CDR3 protein. The sample consists of approximately 690,000 distinct CDR3 sequences, around 20% of them appearing once. The sequenced material came from blood. The receptor set was obtained from a man aged 25 to 40 with Graves' ophthalmopathy. CDR3s include the opening cysteine and the closing phenylalanine or tryptophan. D genes are given only for firm matches. Clone size is not always given. Where it is, it says once, few, many or a class for expanded clones.

J,D,size,V,CDR3,DNA
TRBJ2-7,TRBD1,many,TRBV28,CASSLVGTGLDEQYF,TGTGCCAGCAGTTTAGTGGGGACAGGGTTGGACGAGCAGTACTTC
TRBJ2-1,NA,many,TRBV29-1,CSVEEVGQNEQFF,TGCAGCGTTGAAGAAGTGGGGCAGAATGAGCAGTTCTTC
TRBJ2-1,TRBD2,NA,TRBV27,CASSSDSARGLAGGPNEQFF,TGTGCCAGCAGTTCAGATTCCGCCCGGGGACTAGCGGGAGGTCCCAATGAGCAGTTCTTC
TRBJ2-1,TRBD1,NA,TRBV20-1,CSIEGQISYNEQFF,TGCAGTATCGAGGGACAGATCTCCTACAATGAGCAGTTCTTC
TRBJ2-5,TRBD1,few,TRBV5-5,CASSSQAGGETQYF,TGTGCCAGCAGCTCGCAAGCAGGGGGAGAGACCCAGTACTTC
TRBJ2-3,TRBD1,NA,TRBV2,CASRLRDRGIRTDTQYF,TGTGCCAGCAGACTCCGGGACAGGGGGATAAGAACAGATACGCAGTATTTT
TRBJ2-7,NA,many,TRBV28,CASRRPSYEQYF,TGTGCCAGCAGAAGACCGTCCTACGAGCAGTACTTC
TRBJ2-7,NA,many,TRBV18,CASSPQDLSYEQYF,TGTGCCAGCTCACCACAGGACCTGAGCTACGAGCAGTACTTC
TRBJ1-1,NA,many,TRBV30,CAWSGEANTEAFF,TGTGCCTGGAGTGGCGAGGCTAACACTGAAGCTTTCTTT
TRBJ2-7,TRBD2,few,TRBV5-4,CASSFSGRAGGEQYF,TGTGCCAGCAGCTTCAGCGGGAGGGCAGGAGGCGAGCAGTACTTC
TRBJ2-1,NA,NA,TRBV7-2,CASSDPYNEQFF,TGTGCCAGCTCTGACCCCTACAATGAGCAGTTCTTC
TRBJ2-3,TRBD2,NA,TRBV10-2,CASSESSGRHTQYF,TGCGCCAGCAGTGAGTCCTCCGGGAGGCATACGCAGTATTTT
TRBJ1-5,TRBD1,few,TRBV20-1,CSARDHGDRVNQPQHF,TGCAGTGCTAGAGACCATGGGGACAGGGTCAATCAGCCCCAGCATTTT
TRBJ2-7,NA,NA,TRBV7-2,CASSFSDSLEQYF,TGTGCCAGCAGCTTTTCCGACTCCCTCGAGCAGTACTTC
TRBJ1-3,NA,NA,TRBV4-3,CASSQDEISGNTIYF,TGCGCCAGCAGCCAAGATGAGATCTCTGGAAACACCATATATTTT
TRBJ2-1,TRBD2,NA,TRBV20-1,CSARGLAGNYNEQFF,TGCAGTGCTAGAGGGCTAGCGGGGAACTACAATGAGCAGTTCTTC
TRBJ2-3,NA,few,TRBV2,CASRQGPSTDTQYF,TGTGCCAGCAGACAGGGCCCCAGCACAGATACGCAGTATTTT
TRBJ2-3,NA,few,TRBV12-3/TRBV12-4,CASLIGPATDTQYF,TGTGCCAGCCTCATCGGTCCCGCCACAGATACGCAGTATTTT
TRBJ2-1,NA,few,TRBV7-7,CASSYRVDEQFF,TGTGCTAGCAGCTACAGGGTCGATGAGCAGTTCTTC
TRBJ1-6,NA,few,TRBV20-1,CSARASSETRAYNSPLHF,TGCAGTGCTAGAGCCTCTAGCGAAACGAGGGCCTATAATTCACCCCTCCACTTT
TRBJ1-5,NA,many,TRBV28,CASRGGGSGQPQHF,TGTGCCAGCCGCGGGGGGGGTTCCGGGCAGCCCCAGCATTTT
TRBJ1-5,TRBD1,NA,TRBV28,CASSLGQVLSNQPQHF,TGTGCCAGCAGTTTGGGACAGGTTCTTAGCAATCAGCCCCAGCATTTT
TRBJ2-5,NA,NA,TRBV3-1,CASSQATLGGETQYF,TGTGCCAGCAGCCAAGCTACCCTCGGGGGAGAGACCCAGTACTTC
TRBJ2-1,NA,NA,TRBV5-1,CASSLVSVLNEQLF,TGCGCCAGCAGCTTGGTTAGTGTCCTGAATGAGCAGCTCTTC
TRBJ2-1,TRBD2,few,TRBV28,CASRFFPGLAGVSRNEQFF,TGTGCCAGCAGGTTCTTCCCGGGACTAGCGGGAGTATCGAGGAATGAGCAGTTCTTC
TRBJ2-1,TRBD2,few,TRBV28,CASSEKPLAGGSNEQFF,TGTGCCAGCAGCGAAAAACCACTAGCGGGAGGGAGCAATGAGCAGTTCTTC
TRBJ2-5,NA,NA,TRBV6-1,CASRIGGMRETQYF,TGTGCCAGCAGAATAGGCGGGATGCGGGAGACCCAGTACTTC
TRBJ2-1,TRBD2,NA,TRBV6-2/TRBV6-3,CASSSGLAGHNEQFF,TGTGCCAGCAGCTCCGGACTAGCGGGCCACAATGAGCAGTTCTTC
TRBJ2-7,TRBD1,few,TRBV3-1,CASSPGQGYVQYF,TGTGCCAGCAGCCCCGGACAGGGGTACGTGCAGTACTTC
TRBJ2-3,NA,NA,TRBV12-3/TRBV12-4,CASSLAVSEATGTQYF,TGTGCCAGCAGTTTAGCAGTATCGGAGGCCACAGGTACGCAGTATTTT
TRBJ2-7,NA,NA,TRBV10-3,CAISGLEGFEQYF,TGTGCCATCAGTGGTCTTGAGGGATTCGAGCAGTACTTC
TRBJ2-1,NA,few,TRBV15,CATSLRTDYNEQFF,TGTGCCACCAGCCTACGGACAGATTACAATGAGCAGTTCTTC
TRBJ2-5,TRBD2,NA,TRBV7-8,CASSPRTSGTRETQYF,TGTGCCAGCAGCCCCAGGACTAGCGGGACGCGGGAGACCCAGTACTTC